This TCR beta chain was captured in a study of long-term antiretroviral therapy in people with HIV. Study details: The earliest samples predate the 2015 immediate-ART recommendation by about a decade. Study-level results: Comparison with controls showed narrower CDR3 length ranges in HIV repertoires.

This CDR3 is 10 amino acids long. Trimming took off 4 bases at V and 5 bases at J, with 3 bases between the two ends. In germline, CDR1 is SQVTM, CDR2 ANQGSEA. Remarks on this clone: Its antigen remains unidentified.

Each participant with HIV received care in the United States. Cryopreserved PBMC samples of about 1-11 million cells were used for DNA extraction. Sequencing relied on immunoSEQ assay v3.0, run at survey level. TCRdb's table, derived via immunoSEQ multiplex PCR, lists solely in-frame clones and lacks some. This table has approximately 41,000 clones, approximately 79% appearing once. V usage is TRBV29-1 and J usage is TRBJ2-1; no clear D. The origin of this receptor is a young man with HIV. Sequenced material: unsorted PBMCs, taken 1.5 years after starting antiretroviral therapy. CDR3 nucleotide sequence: TGCAGCGTTGGCGACAATGAGCAGTTCTTC. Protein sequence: CSVGDNEQFF.